This T cell receptor beta chain was recovered during a study of regulatory dendritic cells for organ transplantation. Trimming stripped 10 bases from V and 5 bases from J, with 11 bases between. Germline CDR1 reads SNHLY; CDR2 reads FYNNEI. The CDR3 consists of 11 residues. General observations from the study: The authors noted considerable between-person heterogeneity in alloreactive memory CD8+ cells.

Profiled with immunoSEQ multiplex PCR; TCRdb holds only in-frame clones, not every one. This sample has some 35,000 clones, with just over 90% found just once. This clone came up a few times. Its antigen is still unknown. The TCR sequence derives from a human donor in good health. What was sequenced was naive CD8+ T cells from blood. Subset defined: CD45RA+ naive T cells. This sequence joins TRBV2 and TRBJ1-1, with D hard to call. The CDR3 is CAISDRTEAFF. The CDR3 bases are TGTGCCATCTCGGACCGGACTGAAGCTTTCTTT. Full variable domain (rest looked up from reference TRBV2 and TRBJ1-1): EPEVTQTPSHQVTQMGQEVILRCVPISNHLYFYWYRQILGQKVEFLVSFYNNEISEKSEIFDDQFSVERPDGSNFTLKIRSTKLEDSAMYFCAISDRTEAFFGQGTRLTVV.